This T cell receptor beta chain derives from a study of T cell responses to AZD1222 COVID-19 vaccine. Study in general: The study pooled second doses at about 4 or about 12 weeks. Study results and limitations: Repertoires were collected only later (after the peak T cell response had occurred). Elevations in Spike-specific TCR breadth and depth followed administration of two AZD1222 doses. Donors, mostly white British, included more females; clonal diversity was possibly underestimated.

The table came from immunoSEQ multiplex PCR; TCRdb's copy has only in-frame clones and leaves some out. The sample has 150,000 to 200,000 clones, 90% seen once. The CDR3 is 18 residues long. Germline V gives CDR1 SEHNR, CDR2 FQNEAQ (reference sequence). V dropped 5 bases and J dropped 0; count of bases not matched to a gene: 9. A word on this clone: The antigen remains undetermined.

The rearrangement joins TRBV7-9 to TRBJ1-3; 11 bases line up with TRBD1. The clonotype was recovered from an adult in good health. Specimen: peripheral blood, collected on day 0 of AZD1222 vaccination. CDR3 in amino acids: CASSPRTGGPSSGNTIYF. In DNA, the CDR3 is TGTGCCAGCAGCCCGAGGACAGGGGGCCCAAGCTCTGGAAACACCATATATTTT.